This T cell receptor beta chain was retrieved from a study of neurological immune-mediated disorders. The study's findings and limits: Because no CDR3 amino acid sequences were shared across subjects by expanded clones, private repertoires were suggested in all groups.

This CDR3 is 14 amino acids long. The V end was cut by 0 bases, the J end by 5 bases, with 10 bases between. Germline lookup yields CDR1 SGHAT and CDR2 FQNNGV. In its sample, this clonotype was seen many times. What it recognizes is unknown. With 10-nucleotide random UMIs, 5'RACE was used to make the cDNA. TCRdb reanalysed the 5' RACE reads using MiXCR and keeps one entry per CDR3 protein. The sample holds tens of thousands of distinct CDR3 sequences, about 6.2% seen once. Maryland, USA blood bank volunteers served as healthy controls. The cell input for sorted libraries was some 1 million, and those cells were CD4+ or CD8+ T cells.

This receptor was identified in a man aged 18 to 29 in good health. Sequencing used CD8+ T cells from blood. V is TRBV11-2 and J is TRBJ2-5; D not certain. This CDR3 is CASSLELLWETQYF. CDR3 bases: TGTGCCAGCAGCTTAGAGCTGCTTTGGGAGACCCAGTACTTC.